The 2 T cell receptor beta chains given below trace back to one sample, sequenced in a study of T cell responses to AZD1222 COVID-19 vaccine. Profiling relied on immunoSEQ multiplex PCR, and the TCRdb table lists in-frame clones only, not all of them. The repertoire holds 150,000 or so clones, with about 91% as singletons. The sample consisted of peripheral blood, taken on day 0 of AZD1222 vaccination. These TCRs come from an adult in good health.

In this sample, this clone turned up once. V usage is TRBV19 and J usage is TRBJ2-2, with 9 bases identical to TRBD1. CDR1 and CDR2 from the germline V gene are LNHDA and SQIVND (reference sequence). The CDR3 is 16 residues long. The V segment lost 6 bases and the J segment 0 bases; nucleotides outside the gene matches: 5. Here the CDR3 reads CASRTGGAANTGELFF. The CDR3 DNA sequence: TGTGCCAGTAGGACAGGGGGAGCCGCGAACACCGGGGAGCTGTTTTTT.

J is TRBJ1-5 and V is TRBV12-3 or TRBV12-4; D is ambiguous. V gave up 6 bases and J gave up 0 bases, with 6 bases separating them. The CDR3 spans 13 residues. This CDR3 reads CASRENSNQPQHF. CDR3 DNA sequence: TGTGCCAGCAGGGAGAATAGCAATCAGCCCCAGCATTTT.